One T cell receptor beta chain is described in this entry. Its target is unknown. The PCR had 60 Vbeta and 13 Jbeta primers. Per the authors' pipeline: A follow-up analysis tallied 60 million to 85 million unique TCR beta chains, roughly 10 million shared. Here immunoSEQ multiplex PCR was the method, and the copy in TCRdb shows in-frame clones only, minus some. The DNA gave D and trimming, while V, J and clone size come from that table. The table has over 150,000 clones, 75% to 85% seen once. V shed 0 bases, J shed 5 bases, and the junction held 6 bases outside the gene matches. Germline CDR1 reads MNHEY; CDR2 reads SMNVEV (reference sequence). The length of the CDR3 is 15 residues. This entry is derived from a study of cytomegalovirus exposure and HLA in healthy donors. Study-level results: After further analysis at a later stage, 16,951 TCR beta sequences were associated with HLA alleles at 0.05 false discovery rate.

The TCR was taken from a man aged 25-40 years in good health and CMV-seropositive. V usage is TRBV27 and J usage is TRBJ2-5; 7 nucleotides align to TRBD1. Sequences were obtained from PBMCs. This CDR3 is CASSLSPGGTETQYF. The CDR3 region has the DNA TGTGCCAGCAGTTTATCCCCAGGGGGTACCGAGACCCAGTACTTC.